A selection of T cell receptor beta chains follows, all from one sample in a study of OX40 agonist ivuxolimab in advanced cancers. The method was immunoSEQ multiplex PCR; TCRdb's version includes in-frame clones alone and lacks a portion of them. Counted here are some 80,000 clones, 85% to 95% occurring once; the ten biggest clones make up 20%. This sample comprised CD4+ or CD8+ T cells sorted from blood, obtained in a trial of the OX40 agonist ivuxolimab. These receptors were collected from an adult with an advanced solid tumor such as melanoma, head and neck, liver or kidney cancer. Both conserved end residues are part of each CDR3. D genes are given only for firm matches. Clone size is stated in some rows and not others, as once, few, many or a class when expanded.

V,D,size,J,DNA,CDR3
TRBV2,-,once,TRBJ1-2,TGTGCCAGCAGGGTTAACTATGGCTACACCTTC,CASRVNYGYTF
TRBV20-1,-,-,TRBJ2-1,TGCAGTGCAGGTTGGGGTTGGGAGCAGTTCTTC,CSAGWGWEQFF
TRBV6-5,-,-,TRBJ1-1,TGTGCCAGCAGTTACGTCGGGGCAGGCCCCACTGAAGCTTTCTTT,CASSYVGAGPTEAFF
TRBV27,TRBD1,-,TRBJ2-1,TGTGCCACCATGGGACAGGGTTGGGGAAATGAGCAGTTCTTC,CATMGQGWGNEQFF
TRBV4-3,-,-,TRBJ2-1,TGCGCCAGCAGCCAAGATGGGGACACTCCCTACAATGAGCAGTTCTTC,CASSQDGDTPYNEQFF
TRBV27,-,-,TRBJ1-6,TGTGCCAGCAGTCACGGGATCTCACCCCTCCACTTT,CASSHGISPLHF
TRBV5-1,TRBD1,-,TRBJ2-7,TGCGCCAGCAGCCAAGCCCCACAGGGGGGAGCCTACGAGCAGTACTTC,CASSQAPQGGAYEQYF
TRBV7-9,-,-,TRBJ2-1,TGTGCCAGCAGCTTAGGGAGGAATGAGCAGTTCTTC,CASSLGRNEQFF
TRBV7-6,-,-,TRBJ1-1,TGTGCCAGCAGCTTACGGGGTCTTGGTGGGAACACTGAAGCTTTCTTT,CASSLRGLGGNTEAFF
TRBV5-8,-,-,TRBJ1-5,TGTGCCAGCAGCTTTCACGGCGGGGGTCAGCCCCAGCATTTT,CASSFHGGGQPQHF
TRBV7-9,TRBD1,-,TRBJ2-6,TGTGCCAGCAGCCGAACAGGGGCTGGGGCCAACGTCCTGACTTTC,CASSRTGAGANVLTF
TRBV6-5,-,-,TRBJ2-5,TGTGCCAGCAAGGTTTTAACCGGGGAGCAGTACTTC,CASKVLTGEQYF
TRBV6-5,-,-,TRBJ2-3,TGTGCCAGCAGGGTCTTCGGGGGTGGAGATACGCAGTATTTT,CASRVFGGGDTQYF
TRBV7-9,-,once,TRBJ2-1,TGTGCCAGCAGACGTACCGCTGGGGGCGGTAGGAATGAGCAGTTCTTC,CASRRTAGGGRNEQFF
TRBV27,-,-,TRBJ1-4,TGTGCCAGCAGCCCCACCCCATACTTCAATGAAAAACTGTTTTTT,CASSPTPYFNEKLFF
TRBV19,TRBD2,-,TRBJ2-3,TGTGCCAGTAGTATAGTAGCGGGAGTGGGAGATACGCAGTATTTT,CASSIVAGVGDTQYF
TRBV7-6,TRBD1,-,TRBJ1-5,TGTGCCAGCAGCTTAGTCCCAGGCAGGGGGCAGCCCCAGCATTTT,CASSLVPGRGQPQHF
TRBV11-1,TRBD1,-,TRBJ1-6,TGTGCCAGCAGCCGACAGGGATCCTATAATTCACCCCTCCACTTT,CASSRQGSYNSPLHF
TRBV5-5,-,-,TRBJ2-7,TGTGCCAGCAGAGCGAACGAGCAGTACTTC,CASRANEQYF
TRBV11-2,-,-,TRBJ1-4,TGTGCCAGCAAAGGGCAGCCAAAATACGAAAAACTGTTTTTT,CASKGQPKYEKLFF
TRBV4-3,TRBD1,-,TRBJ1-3,TGCGCCAGCAGCCATGAGGGGACAGGGTCTGGAAACACCATATATTTT,CASSHEGTGSGNTIYF
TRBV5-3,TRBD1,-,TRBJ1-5,TGTGCCAGAAGCCACAGGGGGCGAGGCAATCAGCCCCAGCATTTT,CARSHRGRGNQPQHF
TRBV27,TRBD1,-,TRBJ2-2,TGTGCCAGCAGTTTAAGGGGGCGACGGAGCGGGGAGCTGTTTTTT,CASSLRGRRSGELFF
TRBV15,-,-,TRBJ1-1,TGTGCCACCAGCAGAGATTCCATGAACACTGAAGCTTTCTTT,CATSRDSMNTEAFF
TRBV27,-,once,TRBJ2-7,TGTGCCAGCAGTGGGACACCTTACGAGCAGTACTTC,CASSGTPYEQYF
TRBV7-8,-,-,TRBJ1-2,TGTGCCAGCAGCTCGTTTGTCGGGGAAGCTATCTATGGCTACACCTTC,CASSSFVGEAIYGYTF
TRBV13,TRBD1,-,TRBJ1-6,TGTGCCAGCAGCCACGGACAGGGGGACAGTTCACCCCTCCACTTT,CASSHGQGDSSPLHF
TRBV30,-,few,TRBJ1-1,TGTGCCTGGAGTTCCGCCAGGGTCAACACTGAAGCTTTCTTT,CAWSSARVNTEAFF
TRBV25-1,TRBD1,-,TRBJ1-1,TGTGCCAGCAGTGCGGGACAGGGTGCGAACACTGAAGCTTTCTTT,CASSAGQGANTEAFF
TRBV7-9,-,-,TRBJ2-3,TGTGCCAGCAGCCCCCGAGGGGGGGCCTCAGACACAGATACGCAGTATTTT,CASSPRGGASDTDTQYF
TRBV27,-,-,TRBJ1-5,TGTGCCAGCTCCCCGGGGGGGAATAGCAATCAGCCCCAGCATTTT,CASSPGGNSNQPQHF
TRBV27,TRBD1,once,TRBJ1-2,TGTGCCAGCAGTTTGACCAGGGGGCCCTATGGCTACACCTTC,CASSLTRGPYGYTF
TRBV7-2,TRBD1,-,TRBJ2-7,TGTGCCAGCAGTCCTGGACAGGGGCCTCCCTACGAGCAGTACTTC,CASSPGQGPPYEQYF
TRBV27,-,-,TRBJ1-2,TGTGCCAGCAGGCCAGGACAGAACTATGGCTACACCTTC,CASRPGQNYGYTF
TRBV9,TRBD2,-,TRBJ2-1,TGTGCCAGCAGCAATCGACTAGCGGGAGGGGGTGGTAATGAGCAGTTCTTC,CASSNRLAGGGGNEQFF
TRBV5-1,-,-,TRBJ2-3,TGCGCCAGCAGCTTGGAGGTGAATCGGGAAGCAGATACGCAGTATTTT,CASSLEVNREADTQYF
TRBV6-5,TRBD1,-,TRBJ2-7,TGTGCCAGCGGATACGGGACAGGGTTAGGGGAGCAGTACTTC,CASGYGTGLGEQYF
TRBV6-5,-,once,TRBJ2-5,TGTGCCAGCCGATTACCAGGGAGTCGAGAGACCCAGTACTTC,CASRLPGSRETQYF
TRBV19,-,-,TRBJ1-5,TGTGCCAGTAGGGGCGGGTGGGGTCAGCCCCAGCATTTT,CASRGGWGQPQHF
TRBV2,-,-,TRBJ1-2,TGTGCCAGCAGTGAAGGGATCTACTATGGCTACACCTTC,CASSEGIYYGYTF
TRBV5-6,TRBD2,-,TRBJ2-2,TGTGCCAGCAGACCCTGGGGGGGAACCGGGGAGCTGTTTTTT,CASRPWGGTGELFF
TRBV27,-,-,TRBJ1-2,TGTGCCAGCAGTTTAGCCGGCCCAGGCGGGGGCTATGGCTACACCTTC,CASSLAGPGGGYGYTF
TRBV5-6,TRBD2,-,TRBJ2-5,TGTGCCAGCAGCGGACTAGCGGGGGACTCAGGTCAAGAGACCCAGTACTTC,CASSGLAGDSGQETQYF
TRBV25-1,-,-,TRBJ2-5,TGTGCCAGCAGTGATCAGGGGAACCTCCAGGAGACCCAGTACTTC,CASSDQGNLQETQYF
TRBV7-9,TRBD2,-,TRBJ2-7,TGTGCCAGCAGCCCTGCCCCCGGGACCGGGGGGGACTTC,CASSPAPGTGGDF
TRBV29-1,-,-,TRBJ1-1,TGCAGCGTTGAAGGTCGGGGAGCGAACACTGAAGCTTTCTTT,CSVEGRGANTEAFF
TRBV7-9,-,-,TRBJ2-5,TGTGCCAGCCTTGACACTGGGCAAGAGACCCAGTACTTC,CASLDTGQETQYF
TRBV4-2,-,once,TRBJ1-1,TGTGCCAGCAGCGACTTACAGGGCCCCACTGAAGCTTTCTTT,CASSDLQGPTEAFF